These 16 T cell receptor beta chains came from one sample sequenced in a study of CD8+ T cells in alopecia areata. In each case, RNA was isolated and then reverse transcribed into cDNA as the sequencing template. The repertoire was sequenced with immunoSEQ multiplex PCR; TCRdb's copy has only in-frame clones and lacks some. There are roughly 130,000 clones in the sample; roughly 61% occur only once, and roughly 4.8% lies in the top ten. This specimen was CD4+ T cells sorted from blood, taken at week 0. Receptors originate from a human donor with alopecia areata.

The chain uses TRBV7-3 and TRBJ1-2; D uncertain. CDR3 length: 13 residues. Germline loops: CDR1 SGHTA, CDR2 FQGTGA. V was pared by 6 bases and J by 4 bases, with 12 bases between. The CDR3 loop is CASSPTSAYGYTF. The CDR3 nucleotides read TGTGCCAGCAGTCCGACATCGGCCTATGGCTACACCTTC. Looking up the rest from reference TRBV7-3 and TRBJ1-2 gives the full variable domain: GAGVSQTPSNKVTEKGKYVELRCDPISGHTALYWYRQSLGQGPEFLIYFQGTGAADDSGLPNDRFFAVRPEGSVSTLKIQRTERGDSAVYLCASSPTSAYGYTFGSGTRLTVV.

The genes are TRBV2 and TRBJ1-2; D is unclear. The V gene lost 2 bases and the J gene lost 7 bases, with 14 bases spanning the gap. Germline CDR1 SNHLY, CDR2 FYNNEI. The CDR3 sequence is 14 residues long. The CDR3 is CASSEMGNRGGYTF. The CDR3 region has the DNA TGTGCCAGCAGTGAAATGGGGAACCGCGGTGGCTACACCTTC.

The CDR3 bases are TGCGCCAGCAACAGGGAAAACACCGGGGAGCTGTTTTTT. Protein sequence: CASNRENTGELFF. This chain links TRBV5-1 with TRBJ2-2; maybe TRBD1 (6 bases). This CDR3 has 13 amino acids. Germline assignment: CDR1 SGHRS and CDR2 YFSETQ. V was shortened by 6 bases and J by 2 bases, with 8 bases between the two germline ends.

J is TRBJ2-3 and V is TRBV5-4, with D tentatively TRBD2 (6 bases). Germline V CDR1 and CDR2: SGHNT, YYREEE (reference sequence). The V end lost 0 bases, the J end lost 1 base, and 9 bases lay between the germline ends. CDR3 length: 15 amino acids. The chain's CDR3 is CASSLDQRGTDTQYF. CDR3 in DNA: TGTGCCAGCAGCTTGGACCAGCGGGGCACAGATACGCAGTATTTT.

The chain combines TRBV9 with TRBJ2-7; TRBD2 agrees at 8 bases. Trimming cost V 0 bases and J 4 bases; bases outside gene matches: 6. CDR1 and CDR2 (germline): SGDLS, YYNGEE. The CDR3 contains 15 residues. The CDR3 sequence is CASSVEGAGGYEQYF. The CDR3, as DNA: TGTGCCAGCAGCGTAGAAGGGGCGGGAGGTTACGAGCAGTACTTC.

The chain links TRBV5-4 to TRBJ2-1; 8 bases are shared with TRBD1. The CDR3 runs 12 residues. Germline V gene data show CDR1 as SGHNT and CDR2 as YYREEE (reference sequence). Germline trimming cut 3 bases from V and 10 bases from J; bases unmatched to any gene: 3. CDR3 in DNA: TGTGCCAGCAGCTCGACAGGGGACGAGCAGTTCTTC. Residues: CASSSTGDEQFF. Looking up the rest from reference TRBV5-4 and TRBJ2-1 gives the full variable domain: ETGVTQSPTHLIKTRGQQVTLRCSSQSGHNTVSWYQQALGQGPQFIFQYYREEENGRGNFPPRFSGLQFPNYSSELNVNALELDDSALYLCASSSTGDEQFFGPGTRLTVL.

The gene calls are TRBV6-5 and TRBJ2-3; a possible D gene is TRBD1 (5 bases). Trimming shortened V by 6 bases and J by 2 bases, and 12 bases separated the two germline ends. Germline assignment: CDR1 MNHEY and CDR2 SVGAGI. This CDR3 spans 14 amino acids. The CDR3 reads CASRADSLTDTQYF. The CDR3 DNA is TGTGCCAGCAGGGCAGACAGTCTCACAGATACGCAGTATTTT.

The chain uses TRBV18 and TRBJ1-5; no clear D gene. Trimming shortened V by 2 bases and J by 8 bases, and 10 bases separated the two germline ends. From germline, CDR1 is KGHSH and CDR2 LQKENI. The CDR3 contains 13 residues. As DNA, the CDR3 is TGTGCCAGCTCACCAGAGGATCTCAAGCCCCAGCATTTT. This gives the protein CASSPEDLKPQHF.

CDR3 residues: CASSYRGDTQYF. For the CDR3, the DNA is TGTGCCAGCAGCTACAGGGGAGATACGCAGTATTTT. The rearrangement joins TRBV7-9 to TRBJ2-3; 7 bases map to TRBD1. The CDR3 totals 12 residues. Germline V gene lookup returns CDR1 SEHNR and CDR2 FQNEAQ (reference sequence). V lost 4 bases, J lost 5 bases, and 0 bases stayed unmatched.

This clone has a handful of counts. The chain employs TRBV7-2 and TRBJ1-2; no firm D call. From germline, CDR1 is SGHTA and CDR2 FQGNSA. Between the trimmed V and J ends, which lost 1 base and 4 bases, there was a span of 16 bases. This CDR3 is built from 16 residues. The CDR3 DNA follows: TGTGCCAGCAGCTTAGACGCGCGGGCCCTTAGCTATGGCTACACCTTC. It specifies CASSLDARALSYGYTF.

This sequence joins TRBV18 and TRBJ2-5; 8 bases line up with TRBD2. V shed 3 bases, J shed 4 bases, and the junction held 4 bases outside the gene matches. There are 14 residues in the CDR3. Germline assignment: CDR1 KGHSH and CDR2 LQKENI. CDR3 DNA: TGTGCCAGCTCACCCCGCGCGGGAGGAGAGACCCAGTACTTC. Its protein is CASSPRAGGETQYF.

The chain employs TRBV15 and TRBJ2-5; 7 nucleotides match TRBD1. The CDR3 totals 16 residues. With 5 bases clipped from V and 2 bases from J, the junction kept 11 bases outside the gene matches. CDR1 LNHNV and CDR2 YYDKDF come from the germline V gene (reference sequence). The CDR3 loop is CATSAGLGTAQETQYF. CDR3 DNA: TGTGCCACCAGCGCCGGATTAGGGACAGCTCAAGAGACCCAGTACTTC.

The CDR3 nucleotides are TGTGCCAGCAGTCGCCGGGGGGCCTATGAGCAGTTCTTC. The encoded protein is CASSRRGAYEQFF. The chain links TRBV27 to TRBJ2-1; tentative D call: TRBD2 (7 bases). Germline assignment: CDR1 MNHEY and CDR2 SMNVEV (reference sequence). Trimming left V 5 bases short and J 8 bases short, with 13 bases between. The CDR3 is 13 amino acids.

This clone was counted once. This chain connects TRBV7-2 to TRBJ2-7, with 9 bases matching TRBD1. The length of the CDR3 is 15 residues. The junction had 9 bases not matched to a gene; V was cut back by 4 bases and J by 5 bases. Looked up from germline, CDR1 is SGHTA and CDR2 is FQGNSA. The CDR3 region is CASSSGTGWKNEQYF. The CDR3 nucleotides read TGTGCCAGCAGCTCCGGGACAGGGTGGAAAAACGAGCAGTACTTC.

The chain is built from TRBV7-2 and TRBJ1-3; D ambiguous. This CDR3 contains 13 residues. Trimming stripped 8 bases from V and 0 bases from J, with 8 bases between. In germline, CDR1 is SGHTA, CDR2 FQGNSA. In nucleotides, the CDR3 is TGTGCCAGCGGACTGCCCTCTGGAAACACCATATATTTT. Translating gives CASGLPSGNTIYF. The full variable domain, its missing parts supplied by reference TRBV7-2 and TRBJ1-3, is GAGVSQSPSNKVTEKGKDVELRCDPISGHTALYWYRQSLGQGLEFLIYFQGNSAPDKSGLPSDRFSAERTGGSVSTLTIQRTQQEDSAVYLCASGLPSGNTIYFGEGSWLTVV.

The chain has TRBV30 and TRBJ2-2; D is unresolved. Germline CDR1 reads GTSNPN; CDR2 reads SVGIG (reference sequence). The CDR3 runs to 15 residues. Trimming took 0 bases from V and 2 from J, leaving 10 bases between them. CDR3 in DNA: TGTGCCTGGAGTGTACGGGCCCGTAACACCGGGGAGCTGTTTTTT. Protein: CAWSVRARNTGELFF. The variable domain in full, completed from reference TRBV30 and TRBJ2-2, reads SQTIHQWPATLVQPVGSPLSLECTVEGTSNPNLYWYRQAAGRGLQLLFYSVGIGQISSEVPQNLSASRPQDRQFILSSKKLLLSDSGFYLCAWSVRARNTGELFFGEGSRLTVL.